One sample yielded the 8 T cell receptor beta chains listed below, sequenced in a study of T-cell reconstitution after alpha-beta-depleted transplantation in children. Unique molecular identifiers were incorporated when the TCRbeta library was constructed. Each CDR3 protein gets one entry after TCRdb re-called the PCR reads with MiXCR. Altogether 200,000 to 300,000 distinct CDR3 sequences are present, roughly 8.2% being singletons, with the ten largest covering nearly 6.5%. The sample consisted of PBMCs, mostly from graft donor cells, taken 180 days after TCRalphabeta/CD19-depleted stem cell transplant. The receptor source for this set is a male patient younger than 18 who had a stem cell transplant for acute lymphoblastic leukemia, so the T cells may come from the graft donor.

This clonotype was seen ten or more times. The chain uses TRBV4-3 and TRBJ2-3; TRBD2 aligns across 12 bases. J was trimmed by 3 bases and V by 4 bases; bases with no gene match: 5. Germline loops: CDR1 LGHNA, CDR2 YSLEER. This CDR3 has 16 amino acids. The CDR3 loop is CASSLRLAGETDTQYF. The CDR3, as DNA: TGCGCCAGCAGCCTTCGACTAGCGGGGGAGACAGATACGCAGTATTTT.

This clonotype was counted at least ten times. V and J are TRBV5-1 and TRBJ2-7, with 7 bases matching TRBD2. Per the germline V gene, CDR1 is SGHRS and CDR2 is YFSETQ. The CDR3 has 14 residues. V shed 3 bases, J shed 0 bases, and the junction held 3 bases outside the gene matches. CDR3 in amino acids: CASSSGGLSYEQYF. For the CDR3, the DNA is TGCGCCAGCAGCTCGGGGGGACTCTCCTACGAGCAGTACTTC.

As concerns this clonotype: This may be a read error: a much more frequent sequence differs by one nucleotide. This chain connects TRBV11-2 to TRBJ1-5, with D maybe TRBD1 (5 bases). The CDR3 totals 15 residues. Trimming pared 3 bases from V and 4 bases from J, leaving 13 bases between. Germline-derived CDR1 and CDR2 are SGHAT and FQNNGV. CDR3 sequence: CASSLGGGENQPQHF. The DNA for the CDR3 is TGTGCCAGCAGCTTGGGGGGAGGGGAGAATCAGCCCCAGCATTTT.

The genes are TRBV7-2 and TRBJ2-3; the D is unclear. From germline, CDR1 is SGHTA and CDR2 FQGNSA. The germline V and J ends were trimmed by 5 bases and 3 bases, with 15 bases remaining between them. This CDR3 region has 15 residues. As DNA, the CDR3 is TGTGCCAGCAGCCAAATAGCTCGGTCGACAGATACGCAGTATTTT. Amino acid sequence: CASSQIARSTDTQYF.

This clonotype was observed at least ten times. The rearrangement uses TRBV5-1 and TRBJ2-1, with D possibly matching TRBD1 (8 bases). V gave up 0 bases and J gave up 8 bases, with 15 bases separating them. The CDR3 totals 15 residues. Germline loops: CDR1 SGHRS, CDR2 YFSETQ. The CDR3 sequence: CASSLEQGGRYEQFF. CDR3 nucleotide sequence: TGCGCCAGCAGCTTGGAACAGGGGGGGAGATATGAGCAGTTCTTC.

In its sample, this clonotype was seen many times. The chain carries TRBV20-1 and TRBJ2-7; TRBD2 aligns across 11 bases. Germline V CDR1 and CDR2: DFQATT, SNEGSKA (reference sequence). This CDR3 spans 16 amino acids. V lost 0 bases, J lost 3 bases, and 7 bases stayed unmatched. CDR3 sequence: CSARELAGDTIYEQYF. CDR3 nucleotides: TGCAGTGCTAGAGAACTAGCGGGAGATACCATCTACGAGCAGTACTTC.

This clonotype was recorded at least ten times. The rearrangement joins TRBV6-6 to TRBJ1-2; TRBD1 agrees at 7 bases. This CDR3 contains 13 residues. Germline lookup yields CDR1 MNHNY and CDR2 SVGAGI (reference sequence). V trimming: 8 bases; J trimming: 1 base; junction bases outside the gene matches: 4. CDR3 DNA: TGTGCCAGCGAGGGACAGATTAACTATGGCTACACCTTC. Translating gives CASEGQINYGYTF.

As regards this clonotype: This sequence may be a read error, since a much larger clone differs from it by one base. The chain couples TRBV12-3 or TRBV12-4 to TRBJ1-1; a weak D match, TRBD1 (5 bases). Trimming removed 11 bases from V and 4 bases from J, with 14 bases in between. The CDR3 has 12 amino acids. The DNA of the CDR3 is TGTGCCTCCGTTGGGGGATCCACTGAAGCTTTCTTT. Translating gives CASVGGSTEAFF.